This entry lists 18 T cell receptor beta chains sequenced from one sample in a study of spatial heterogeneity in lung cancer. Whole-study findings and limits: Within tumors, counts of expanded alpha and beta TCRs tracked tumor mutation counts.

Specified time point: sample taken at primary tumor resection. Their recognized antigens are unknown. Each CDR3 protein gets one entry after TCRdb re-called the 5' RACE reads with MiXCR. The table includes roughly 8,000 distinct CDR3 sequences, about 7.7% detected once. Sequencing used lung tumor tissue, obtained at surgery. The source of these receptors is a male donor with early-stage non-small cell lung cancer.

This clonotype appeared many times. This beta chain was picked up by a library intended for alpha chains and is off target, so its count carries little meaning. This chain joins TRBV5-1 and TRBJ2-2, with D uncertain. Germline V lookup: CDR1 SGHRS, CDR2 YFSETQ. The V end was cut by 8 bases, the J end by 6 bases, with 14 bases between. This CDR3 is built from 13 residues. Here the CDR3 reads CASTRSRPGELFF. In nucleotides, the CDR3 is TGCGCCAGTACCAGGTCTAGGCCCGGGGAGCTGTTTTTT. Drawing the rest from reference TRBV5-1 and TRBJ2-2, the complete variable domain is KAGVTQTPRYLIKTRGQQVTLSCSPISGHRSVSWYQQTPGQGLQFLFEYFSETQRNKGNFPGRFSGRQFSNSRSEMNVSTLELGDSALYLCASTRSRPGELFFGEGSRLTVL.

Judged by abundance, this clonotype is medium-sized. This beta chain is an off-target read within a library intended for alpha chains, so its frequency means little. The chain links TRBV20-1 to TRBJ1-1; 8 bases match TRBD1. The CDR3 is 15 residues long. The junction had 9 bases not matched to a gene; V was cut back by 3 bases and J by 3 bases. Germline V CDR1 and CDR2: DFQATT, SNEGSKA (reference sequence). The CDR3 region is CSASWQGAGYTEAFF. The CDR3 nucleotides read TGCAGTGCTAGCTGGCAGGGGGCAGGGTACACTGAAGCTTTCTTT.

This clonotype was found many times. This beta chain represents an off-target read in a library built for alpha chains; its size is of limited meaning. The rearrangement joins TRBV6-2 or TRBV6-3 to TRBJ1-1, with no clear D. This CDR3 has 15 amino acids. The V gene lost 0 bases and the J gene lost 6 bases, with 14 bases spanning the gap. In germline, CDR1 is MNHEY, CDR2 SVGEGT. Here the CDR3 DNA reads TGTGCCAGCAGTTACTCGACCCCTCGAAGTTCTGAAGCTTTCTTT. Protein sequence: CASSYSTPRSSEAFF.

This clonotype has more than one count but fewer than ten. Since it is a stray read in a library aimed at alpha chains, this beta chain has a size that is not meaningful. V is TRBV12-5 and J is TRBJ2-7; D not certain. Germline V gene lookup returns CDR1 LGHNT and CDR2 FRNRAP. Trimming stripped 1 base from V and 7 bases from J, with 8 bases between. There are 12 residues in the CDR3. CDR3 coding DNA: TGTGCTAGTGGTTTGGAAGGGCGGGAGCAGTACTTC. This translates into CASGLEGREQYF. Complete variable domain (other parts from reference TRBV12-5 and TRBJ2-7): DARVTQTPRHKVTEMGQEVTMRCQPILGHNTVFWYRQTMMQGLELLAYFRNRAPLDDSGMPKDRFSAEMPDATLATLKIQPSEPRDSAVYFCASGLEGREQYFGPGTRLTVT.

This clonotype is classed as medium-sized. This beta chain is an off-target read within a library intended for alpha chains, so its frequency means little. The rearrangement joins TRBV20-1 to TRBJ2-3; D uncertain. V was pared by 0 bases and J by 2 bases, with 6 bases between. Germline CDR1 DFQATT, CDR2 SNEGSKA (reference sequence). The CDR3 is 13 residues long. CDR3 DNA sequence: TGCAGTGCTAGAGATGCACCCACAGATACGCAGTATTTT. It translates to CSARDAPTDTQYF.

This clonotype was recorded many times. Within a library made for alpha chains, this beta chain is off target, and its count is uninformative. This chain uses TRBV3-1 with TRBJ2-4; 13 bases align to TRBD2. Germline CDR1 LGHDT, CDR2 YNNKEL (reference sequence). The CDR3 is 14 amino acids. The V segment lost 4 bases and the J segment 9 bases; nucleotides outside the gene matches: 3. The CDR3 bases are TGTGCCAGCAGCCCACTAGCGGGAGGGGTCATTCAGTACTTC. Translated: CASSPLAGGVIQYF.

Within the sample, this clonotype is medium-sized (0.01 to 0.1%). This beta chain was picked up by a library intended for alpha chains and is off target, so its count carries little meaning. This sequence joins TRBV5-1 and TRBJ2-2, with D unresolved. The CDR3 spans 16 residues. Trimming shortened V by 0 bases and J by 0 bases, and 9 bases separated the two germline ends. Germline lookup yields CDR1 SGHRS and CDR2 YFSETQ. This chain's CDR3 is CASSLVGGANTGELFF. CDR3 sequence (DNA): TGCGCCAGCAGCTTGGTAGGCGGAGCGAACACCGGGGAGCTGTTTTTT.

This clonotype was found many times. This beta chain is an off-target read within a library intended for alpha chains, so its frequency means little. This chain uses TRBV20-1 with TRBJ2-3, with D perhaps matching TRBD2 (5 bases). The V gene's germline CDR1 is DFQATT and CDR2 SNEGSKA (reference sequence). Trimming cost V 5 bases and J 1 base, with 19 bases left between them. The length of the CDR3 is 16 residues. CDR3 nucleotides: TGCAGTGCTCCGTCGGACTGGGCCGGCGGCACAGATACGCAGTATTTT. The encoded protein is CSAPSDWAGGTDTQYF.

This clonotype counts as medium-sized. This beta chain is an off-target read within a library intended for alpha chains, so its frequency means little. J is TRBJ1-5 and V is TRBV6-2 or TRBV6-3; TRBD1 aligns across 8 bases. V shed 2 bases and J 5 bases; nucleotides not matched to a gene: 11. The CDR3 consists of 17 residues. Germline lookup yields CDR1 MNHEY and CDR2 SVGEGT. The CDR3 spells CASSYPSGQGVDQPQHF. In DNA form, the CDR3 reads TGTGCCAGCAGTTACCCCTCTGGACAGGGAGTCGATCAGCCCCAGCATTTT.

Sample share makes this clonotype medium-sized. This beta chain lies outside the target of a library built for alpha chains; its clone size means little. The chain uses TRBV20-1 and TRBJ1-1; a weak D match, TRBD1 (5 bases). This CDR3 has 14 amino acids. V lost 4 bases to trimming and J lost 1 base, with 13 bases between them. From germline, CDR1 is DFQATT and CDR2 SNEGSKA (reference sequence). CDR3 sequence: CSATPGLQNTEAFF. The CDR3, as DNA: TGCAGTGCTACTCCGGGACTCCAGAACACTGAAGCTTTCTTT.

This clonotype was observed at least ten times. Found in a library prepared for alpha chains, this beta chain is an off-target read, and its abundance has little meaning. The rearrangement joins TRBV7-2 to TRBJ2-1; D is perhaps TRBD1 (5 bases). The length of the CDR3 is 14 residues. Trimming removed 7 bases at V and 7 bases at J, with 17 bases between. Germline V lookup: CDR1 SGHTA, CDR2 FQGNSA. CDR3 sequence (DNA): TGTGCCAGCAACCCTATGGGCAGGGCGAATGAGCAGTTCTTC. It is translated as CASNPMGRANEQFF.

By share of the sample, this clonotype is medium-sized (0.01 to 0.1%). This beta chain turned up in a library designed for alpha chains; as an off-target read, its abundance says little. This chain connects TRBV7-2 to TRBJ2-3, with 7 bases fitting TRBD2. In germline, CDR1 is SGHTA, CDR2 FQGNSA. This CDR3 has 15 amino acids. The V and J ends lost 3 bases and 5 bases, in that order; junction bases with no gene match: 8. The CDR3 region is CASSFRAGDVDTQYF. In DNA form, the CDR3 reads TGTGCCAGCAGCTTTCGGGCGGGAGATGTAGATACGCAGTATTTT.

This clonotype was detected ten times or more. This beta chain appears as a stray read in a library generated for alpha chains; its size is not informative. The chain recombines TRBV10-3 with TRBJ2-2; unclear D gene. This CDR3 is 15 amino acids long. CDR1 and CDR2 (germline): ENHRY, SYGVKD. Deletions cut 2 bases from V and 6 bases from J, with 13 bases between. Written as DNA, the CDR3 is TGTGCCATCAGTGAGAGTCATACAACGCCCGGGGAGCTGTTTTTT. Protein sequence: CAISESHTTPGELFF.

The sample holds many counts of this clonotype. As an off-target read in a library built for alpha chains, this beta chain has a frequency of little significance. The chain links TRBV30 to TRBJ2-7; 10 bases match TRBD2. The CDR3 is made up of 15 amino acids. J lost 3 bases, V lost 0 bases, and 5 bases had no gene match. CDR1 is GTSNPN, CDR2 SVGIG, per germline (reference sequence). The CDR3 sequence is CAWSVGLAGVYEQYF. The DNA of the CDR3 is TGTGCCTGGAGTGTAGGGCTAGCGGGAGTCTACGAGCAGTACTTC.

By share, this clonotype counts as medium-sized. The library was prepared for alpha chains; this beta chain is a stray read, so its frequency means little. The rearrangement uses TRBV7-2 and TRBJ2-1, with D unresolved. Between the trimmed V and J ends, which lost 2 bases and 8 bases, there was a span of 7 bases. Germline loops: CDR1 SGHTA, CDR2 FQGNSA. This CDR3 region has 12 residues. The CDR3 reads CASSLYNHEQFF. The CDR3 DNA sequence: TGTGCCAGCAGCTTATATAACCATGAGCAGTTCTTC.

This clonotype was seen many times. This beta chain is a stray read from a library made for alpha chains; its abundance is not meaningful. CDR3 nucleotide sequence: TGCAGTGCAAGGAGGACTAGCGGGAGTAAAGGGGAGCTGTTTTTT. This codes for CSARRTSGSKGELFF. The chain couples TRBV20-1 to TRBJ2-2; 13 positions agree with TRBD2. Per the germline V gene, CDR1 is DFQATT and CDR2 is SNEGSKA (reference sequence). The CDR3 covers 15 residues. V dropped 6 bases and J dropped 8; count of bases not matched to a gene: 9.

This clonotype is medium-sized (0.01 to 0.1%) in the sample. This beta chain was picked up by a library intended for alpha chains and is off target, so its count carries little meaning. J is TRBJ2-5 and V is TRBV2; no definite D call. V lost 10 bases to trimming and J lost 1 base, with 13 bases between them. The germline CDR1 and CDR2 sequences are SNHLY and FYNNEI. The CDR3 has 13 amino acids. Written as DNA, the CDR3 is TGTGCCACCGGAACGCCGGCCCAAGAGACCCAGTACTTC. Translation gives CATGTPAQETQYF. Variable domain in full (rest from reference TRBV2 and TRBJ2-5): EPEVTQTPSHQVTQMGQEVILRCVPISNHLYFYWYRQILGQKVEFLVSFYNNEISEKSEIFDDQFSVERPDGSNFTLKIRSTKLEDSAMYFCATGTPAQETQYFGPGTRLLVL.

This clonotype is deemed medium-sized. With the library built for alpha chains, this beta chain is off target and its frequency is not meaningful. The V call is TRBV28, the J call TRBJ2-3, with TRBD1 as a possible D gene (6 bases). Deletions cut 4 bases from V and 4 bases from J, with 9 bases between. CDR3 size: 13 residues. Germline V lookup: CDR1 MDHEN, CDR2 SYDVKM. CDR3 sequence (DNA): TGTGCCAGCAGTTGGGGGCGAGCAGATACGCAGTATTTT. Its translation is CASSWGRADTQYF.